A few counts support the clone carrying this T cell receptor (beta chain). Antigen specificity is unknown. This sample is part of a study of CD8+ T cells in alopecia areata. This CDR3 has 13 residues. Study-wide results and caveats: Among the top 100, expanded CD8+ clones, as well as scalp clonality, were significantly decreased by tofacitinib.

The treatment was: oral pan-JAK inhibitor, 5-10 mg twice daily. The sequencing template was cDNA reverse transcribed from extracted RNA. Sequencing used immunoSEQ multiplex PCR; TCRdb keeps in-frame clones, though not all of them. The sample lists 150,000 to 200,000 clones; 55% to 75% were seen once. The TCR comes from a human donor with alopecia areata. The sequencing here drew on CD4+ T cells sorted from blood, taken at week 24, from a patient treated with tofacitinib. The chain links TRBV21-1 to TRBJ1-5. TRBV21-1 constitutes a pseudogene. DNA for the CDR3: TGTGCCAGCAGCCCCCAGAGGGTACGGCCCCAGCATTTT. Its translation: CASSPQRVRPQHF.